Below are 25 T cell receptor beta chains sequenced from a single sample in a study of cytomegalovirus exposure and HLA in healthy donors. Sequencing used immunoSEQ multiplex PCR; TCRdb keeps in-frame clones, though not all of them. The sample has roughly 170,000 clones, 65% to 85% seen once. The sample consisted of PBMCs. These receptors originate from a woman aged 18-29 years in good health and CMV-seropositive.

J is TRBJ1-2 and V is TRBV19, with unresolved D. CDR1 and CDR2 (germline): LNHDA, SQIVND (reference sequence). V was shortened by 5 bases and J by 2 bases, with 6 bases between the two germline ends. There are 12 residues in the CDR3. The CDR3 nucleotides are TGTGCCAGTAGTTCTGTGAACTATGGCTACACCTTC. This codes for CASSSVNYGYTF.

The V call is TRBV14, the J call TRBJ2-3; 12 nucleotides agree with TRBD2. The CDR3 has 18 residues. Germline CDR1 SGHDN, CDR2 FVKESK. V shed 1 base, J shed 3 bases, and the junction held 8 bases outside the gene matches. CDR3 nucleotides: TGTGCCAGCAGCCAAGCGGGGCCCCTAGCGGGGGGGACAGATACGCAGTATTTT. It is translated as CASSQAGPLAGGTDTQYF. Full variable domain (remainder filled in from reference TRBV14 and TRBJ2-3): EAGVTQFPSHSVIEKGQTVTLRCDPISGHDNLYWYRRVMGKEIKFLLHFVKESKQDESGMPNNRFLAERTGGTYSTLKVQPAELEDSGVYFCASSQAGPLAGGTDTQYFGPGTRLTVL.

The CDR3 region is CASSSTGDTGELFF. The CDR3 DNA reads as TGCGCCAGCAGCTCAACAGGGGACACCGGGGAGCTGTTTTTT. This chain connects TRBV5-1 to TRBJ2-2, with 7 positions matching TRBD1. The CDR3 spans 14 residues. Per germline, CDR1 SGHRS and CDR2 YFSETQ. Germline trimming cut 3 bases from V and 3 bases from J; bases unmatched to any gene: 2.

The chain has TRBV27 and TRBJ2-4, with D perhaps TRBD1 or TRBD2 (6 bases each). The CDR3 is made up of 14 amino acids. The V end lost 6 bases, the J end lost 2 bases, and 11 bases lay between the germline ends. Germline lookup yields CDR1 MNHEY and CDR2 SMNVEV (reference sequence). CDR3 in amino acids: CASSLGGTKNIQYF. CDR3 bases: TGTGCCAGCAGCTTAGGGGGGACCAAAAACATTCAGTACTTC.

The CDR3 loop reads CASSRDLYSPLHF. The CDR3 DNA sequence: TGTGCCAGCAGCCGCGATCTGTATTCACCCCTCCACTTT. This chain uses TRBV6-5 with TRBJ1-6; D is unresolved. The CDR3 spans 13 residues. Trimming left V 6 bases short and J 8 bases short, with 11 bases between. Looked up from germline, CDR1 is MNHEY and CDR2 is SVGAGI.

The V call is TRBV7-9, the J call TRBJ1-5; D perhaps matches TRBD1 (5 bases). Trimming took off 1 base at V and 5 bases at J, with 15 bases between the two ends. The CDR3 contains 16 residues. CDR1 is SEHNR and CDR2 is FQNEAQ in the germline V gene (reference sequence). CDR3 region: CASSLGGTGDDQPQHF. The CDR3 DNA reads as TGTGCCAGCAGCTTAGGGGGCACAGGTGACGATCAGCCCCAGCATTTT.

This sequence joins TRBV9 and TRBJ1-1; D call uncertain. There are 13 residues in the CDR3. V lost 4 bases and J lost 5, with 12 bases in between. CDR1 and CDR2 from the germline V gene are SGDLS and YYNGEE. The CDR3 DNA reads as TGTGCCAGCAGCCATGATGGCGGAACTGAAGCTTTCTTT. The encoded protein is CASSHDGGTEAFF.

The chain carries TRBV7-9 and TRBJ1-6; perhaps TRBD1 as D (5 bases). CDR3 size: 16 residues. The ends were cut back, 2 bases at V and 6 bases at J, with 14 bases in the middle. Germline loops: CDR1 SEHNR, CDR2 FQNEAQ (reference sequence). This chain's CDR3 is CASSLYNPQANSPLHF. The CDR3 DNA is TGTGCCAGCAGCTTATACAATCCACAGGCTAATTCACCCCTCCACTTT.

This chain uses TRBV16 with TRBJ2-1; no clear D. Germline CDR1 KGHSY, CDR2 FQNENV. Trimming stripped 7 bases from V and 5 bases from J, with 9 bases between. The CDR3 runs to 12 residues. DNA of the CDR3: TGTGCCAGCAAGTTGCGAGACAATGAGCAGTTCTTC. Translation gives CASKLRDNEQFF.

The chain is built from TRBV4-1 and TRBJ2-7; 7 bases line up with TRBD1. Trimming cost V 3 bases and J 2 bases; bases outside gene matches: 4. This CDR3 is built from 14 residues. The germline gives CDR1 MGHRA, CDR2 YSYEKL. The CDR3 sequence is CASSQRQGPYEQYF. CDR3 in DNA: TGCGCCAGCAGCCAGCGACAGGGACCCTACGAGCAGTACTTC.

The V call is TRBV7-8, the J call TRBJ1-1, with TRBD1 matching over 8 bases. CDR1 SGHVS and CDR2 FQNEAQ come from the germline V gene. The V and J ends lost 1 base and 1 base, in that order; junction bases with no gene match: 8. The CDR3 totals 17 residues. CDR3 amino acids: CASSLGLGQGRNTEAFF. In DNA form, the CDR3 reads TGTGCCAGCAGCTTAGGGTTAGGACAGGGCCGGAACACTGAAGCTTTCTTT.

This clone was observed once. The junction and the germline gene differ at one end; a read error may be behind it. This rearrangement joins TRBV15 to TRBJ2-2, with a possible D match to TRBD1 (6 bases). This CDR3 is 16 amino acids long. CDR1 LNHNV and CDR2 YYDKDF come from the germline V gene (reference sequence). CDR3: CATSRDRRQVLGGLFF. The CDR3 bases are TGTGCCACCAGCAGAGATCGCAGACAGGTCTTAGGGGGGCTGTTTTTT.

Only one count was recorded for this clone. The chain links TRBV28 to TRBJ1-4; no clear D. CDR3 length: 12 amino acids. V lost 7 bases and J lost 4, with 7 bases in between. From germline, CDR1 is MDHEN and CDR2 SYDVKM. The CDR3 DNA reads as TGTGCCAGCACCGAGGTTAATGAAAAACTGTTTTTT. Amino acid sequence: CASTEVNEKLFF.

The CDR3 reads CSAQDGVGYTF. In nucleotides, the CDR3 is TGCAGTGCCCAGGACGGGGTGGGCTACACCTTC. The chain has TRBV20-1 and TRBJ1-2, with unresolved D. The germline V gene encodes CDR1 DFQATT and CDR2 SNEGSKA (reference sequence). Trimming cost V 6 bases and J 8 bases, with 13 bases left between them. This CDR3 comprises 11 residues.

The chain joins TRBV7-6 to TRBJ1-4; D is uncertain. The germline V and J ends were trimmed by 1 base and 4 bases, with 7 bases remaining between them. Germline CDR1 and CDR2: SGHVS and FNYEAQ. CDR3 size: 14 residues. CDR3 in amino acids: CASSLGRDNEKLFF. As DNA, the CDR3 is TGTGCCAGCAGCTTAGGACGGGATAATGAAAAACTGTTTTTT.

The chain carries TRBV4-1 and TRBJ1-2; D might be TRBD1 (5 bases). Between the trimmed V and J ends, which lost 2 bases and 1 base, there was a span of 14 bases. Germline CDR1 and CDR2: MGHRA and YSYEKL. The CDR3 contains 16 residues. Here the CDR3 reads CASSQLGGSFNYGYTF. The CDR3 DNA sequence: TGCGCCAGCAGCCAACTTGGGGGGTCCTTTAACTATGGCTACACCTTC.

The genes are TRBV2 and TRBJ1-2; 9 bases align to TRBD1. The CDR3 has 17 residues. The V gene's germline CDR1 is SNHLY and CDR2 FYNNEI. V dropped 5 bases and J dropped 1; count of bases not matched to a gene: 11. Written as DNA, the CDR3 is TGTGCCAGCAGTTCCCATGGGACAGGGAAAGTTAACTATGGCTACACCTTC. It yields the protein CASSSHGTGKVNYGYTF.

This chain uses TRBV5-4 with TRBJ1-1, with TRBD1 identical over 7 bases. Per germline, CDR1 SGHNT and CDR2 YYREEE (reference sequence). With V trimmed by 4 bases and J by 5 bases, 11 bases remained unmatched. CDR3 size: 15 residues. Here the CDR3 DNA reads TGTGCCAGCAGCAGACAGACAGGGAGTTGGACTGAAGCTTTCTTT. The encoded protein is CASSRQTGSWTEAFF.

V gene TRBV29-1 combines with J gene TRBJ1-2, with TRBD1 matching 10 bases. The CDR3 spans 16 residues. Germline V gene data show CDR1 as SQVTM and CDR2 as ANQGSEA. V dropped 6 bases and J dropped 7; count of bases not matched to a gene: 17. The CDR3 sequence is CSVRKNRDRGFGGYTF. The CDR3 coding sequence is TGCAGCGTCCGTAAAAATAGGGACAGGGGATTCGGTGGCTACACCTTC.

The chain's CDR3 is CASSYGQGNQPQHF. The CDR3 DNA sequence: TGTGCCAGCAGTTACGGACAGGGAAATCAGCCCCAGCATTTT. The chain recombines TRBV27 with TRBJ1-5; 8 bases agree with TRBD1. Germline CDR1 and CDR2: MNHEY and SMNVEV (reference sequence). After removal of 4 bases from V and 4 bases from J, the junction contained 3 bases not matched to a gene. This CDR3 contains 14 residues.

The CDR3 region is CASSDQQAINEKLFF. In DNA form, the CDR3 reads TGTGCCAGCAGTGATCAACAGGCGATTAATGAAAAACTGTTTTTT. This chain links TRBV25-1 with TRBJ1-4; D possibly corresponds to TRBD1 (5 bases). V lost 3 bases to trimming and J lost 4 bases, with 12 bases between them. The germline V gene encodes CDR1 MGHDK and CDR2 SYGVNS. This CDR3 contains 15 residues.

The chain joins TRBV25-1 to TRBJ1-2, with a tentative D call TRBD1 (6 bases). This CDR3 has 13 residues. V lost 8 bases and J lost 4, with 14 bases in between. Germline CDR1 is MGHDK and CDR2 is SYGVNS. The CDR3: CASFGQSAYGYTF. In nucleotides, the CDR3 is TGTGCCAGCTTCGGACAGAGCGCCTATGGCTACACCTTC.

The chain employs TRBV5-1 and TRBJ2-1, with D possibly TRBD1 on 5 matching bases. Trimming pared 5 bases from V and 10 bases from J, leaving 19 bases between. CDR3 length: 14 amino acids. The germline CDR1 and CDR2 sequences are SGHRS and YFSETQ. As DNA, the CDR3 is TGCGCCAGCAGAGTGGACAACCGGTTGGGAGAGCAGTTCTTC. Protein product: CASRVDNRLGEQFF.

The CDR3 coding sequence is TGTGCCAGCAGTGAATTATTGGGGAGGGGGAACTATGGCTACACCTTC. Its translation is CASSELLGRGNYGYTF. The chain joins TRBV25-1 to TRBJ1-2, with D possibly TRBD1 on 6 matching bases. The V gene's germline CDR1 is MGHDK and CDR2 SYGVNS. The CDR3 contains 16 residues. V lost 1 base and J lost 2, with 14 bases in between.

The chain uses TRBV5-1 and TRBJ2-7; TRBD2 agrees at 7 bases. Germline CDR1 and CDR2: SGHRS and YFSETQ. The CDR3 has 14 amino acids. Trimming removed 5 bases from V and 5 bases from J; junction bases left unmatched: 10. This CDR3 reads CASSLWGGGDEQYF. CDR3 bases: TGCGCCAGCAGTTTGTGGGGGGGAGGCGACGAGCAGTACTTC.